This T cell receptor beta chain was profiled in a study of PD-1 blockade in classical Hodgkin lymphoma. Exposure to brentuximab vedotin varied, and each patient had relapsed following autologous stem cell transplantation. It was by magnetic negative selection that CD4+ T cells were purified from thawed PBMCs. Best outcomes ranged across complete response, partial response and progressive disease. On this clone: As yet, its antigen is unknown.

Overall study findings and caveats: Exclusion applied to patients who initiated nivolumab less than 1 year following ASCT.

The method was immunoSEQ multiplex PCR; TCRdb's version includes in-frame clones alone and lacks a portion of them. The table lists 30,000 to 40,000 clones, 75% to 95% of them singletons, with approximately 0.23% in the top ten. Sequencing was performed on CD4+ T cells from blood, taken at baseline. This clonotype was sampled from a human donor with classical Hodgkin lymphoma.

The CDR3 DNA sequence: TGTGCCAGCAGCTTAAAGGGGGGTTATGGCTACACCTTC. It encodes CASSLKGGYGYTF. This chain uses TRBV7-3 with TRBJ1-2; TRBD1 might be the D (6 bases). Germline assignment: CDR1 SGHTA and CDR2 FQGTGA. The CDR3 extends over 13 amino acids. Trimming removed 1 base at V and 5 bases at J, with 8 bases between.